A single sample gave rise to the 16 T cell receptor beta chains below, sequenced in a study of blood T cell repertoires in COVID-19. Assay: immunoSEQ multiplex PCR; the TCRdb copy retains only in-frame clones and omits some. The table lists about 410,000 clones, roughly 88% of them singletons. The sample was peripheral blood. Source of these receptors: a woman in her 30s with active or convalescent COVID-19.

V and J are TRBV6-5 and TRBJ2-7, with a weak D call TRBD2 (7 bases). With 7 bases removed from V and 4 bases from J, the gap between germline ends came to 11 bases. This CDR3 has 12 residues. CDR1 and CDR2 from the germline V gene are MNHEY and SVGAGI. The CDR3 DNA follows: TGTGCCAGCACGGGGGGCGGTTACGAGCAGTACTTC. Its protein is CASTGGGYEQYF.

The chain combines TRBV5-1 with TRBJ2-5; a weak D match, TRBD2 (5 bases). Between the trimmed V and J ends, which lost 6 bases and 2 bases, there was a span of 20 bases. Germline V gene lookup returns CDR1 SGHRS and CDR2 YFSETQ. There are 16 residues in the CDR3. CDR3 coding DNA: TGCGCCAGCAAGACTCTTTCCAGCGGCCGACAAGAGACCCAGTACTTC. Protein: CASKTLSSGRQETQYF.

The chain employs TRBV14 and TRBJ2-7; TRBD1 is a possible D gene (5 bases). CDR3 length: 15 amino acids. CDR1 SGHDN and CDR2 FVKESK come from the germline V gene. V shed 1 base and J shed 2 bases, with 12 bases lying between them. CDR3 in DNA: TGTGCCAGCAGCCAAGCGGCAGGGCAAGCCTACGAGCAGTACTTC. This gives the protein CASSQAAGQAYEQYF.

The chain employs TRBV12-5 and TRBJ1-6; 10 bases line up with TRBD1. V was pared by 0 bases and J by 10 bases, with 9 bases of the junction left unmatched. Germline CDR1 and CDR2: LGHNT and FRNRAP. The CDR3 length is 17 residues. CDR3 sequence reads: CASGLVLGQGTSSPLHF. The DNA for the CDR3 is TGTGCTAGTGGTTTGGTTCTGGGACAGGGGACTTCCTCACCCCTCCACTTT.

This chain's CDR3 is CASSLSSSQGTSYEQYF. The CDR3, as DNA: TGCGCCAGCAGCTTGTCCTCGTCGCAGGGTACATCCTACGAGCAGTACTTC. The chain joins TRBV5-1 to TRBJ2-7, with a possible D match to TRBD1 (5 bases). The germline V and J ends were trimmed by 1 base and 1 base, with 18 bases remaining between them. Germline V lookup: CDR1 SGHRS, CDR2 YFSETQ. The CDR3 loop spans 17 amino acids.

The rearrangement joins TRBV5-4 to TRBJ2-1, with TRBD2 identical over 11 bases. There are 15 residues in the CDR3. Germline trimming cut 1 base from V and 6 bases from J; bases unmatched to any gene: 3. The germline gives CDR1 SGHNT, CDR2 YYREEE (reference sequence). The CDR3 nucleotides read TGTGCCAGCAGCTTGTCACTAGCGGGGGCCAATGAGCAGTTCTTC. It is translated as CASSLSLAGANEQFF.

The chain links TRBV4-2 to TRBJ2-2, with TRBD2 identical over 10 bases. The germline V gene encodes CDR1 LGHNA and CDR2 YNFKEQ. J lost 4 bases, V lost 4 bases, and 21 bases had no gene match. The CDR3 spans 21 residues. The CDR3, as DNA: TGTGCCAGCAGCCCCGCCCTTTCTAGCGGGGGTGGGGCCCCCCCCACCGGGGAGCTGTTTTTT. As protein: CASSPALSSGGGAPPTGELFF.

Regarding this clone: Other DNA sequences in the same sample also yield this CDR3. The chain links TRBV18 to TRBJ2-2; 7 nucleotides line up with TRBD1. Germline assignment: CDR1 KGHSH and CDR2 LQKENI. V gave up 1 base and J gave up 5 bases; unmatched junction bases: 4. The CDR3 runs to 15 residues. The CDR3 loop is CASSPQGARTGELFF. DNA for the CDR3: TGTGCCAGCTCACCACAGGGGGCAAGAACCGGGGAGCTGTTTTTT.

The J gene is TRBJ1-2, the V gene TRBV19, with 8 bases identical to TRBD1. Trimming cost V 6 bases and J 4 bases; bases outside gene matches: 7. Looked up from germline, CDR1 is LNHDA and CDR2 is SQIVND (reference sequence). CDR3 length: 14 amino acids. CDR3 in DNA: TGTGCCAGTAGCGTCCGGGACAGGAGCTATGGCTACACCTTC. Translating gives CASSVRDRSYGYTF.

The chain has TRBV11-2 and TRBJ2-7, with 8 bases lining up with TRBD1. The J segment lost 2 bases and the V segment lost 8 bases, leaving 20 bases of the junction unmatched. Germline V gene lookup returns CDR1 SGHAT and CDR2 FQNNGV. This CDR3 contains 18 residues. The chain's CDR3 is CASLKYPPQGDWPYEQYF. The CDR3 nucleotides are TGTGCCAGCTTAAAGTACCCCCCACAGGGGGATTGGCCCTACGAGCAGTACTTC.

The rearrangement links TRBV18 to TRBJ1-2, with TRBD1 as a possible D gene (5 bases). In germline, CDR1 is KGHSH, CDR2 LQKENI. The CDR3 contains 13 residues. The V and J ends lost 4 bases and 6 bases respectively, with 12 bases between them. CDR3 bases: TGTGCCAGCTCACAGTGGCAGGGCGATGGCTACACCTTC. Translating gives CASSQWQGDGYTF.

The chain uses TRBV19 and TRBJ2-1, with TRBD2 matching over 10 bases. The CDR3 is made up of 15 amino acids. Germline CDR1 reads LNHDA; CDR2 reads SQIVND (reference sequence). V was pared by 5 bases and J by 5 bases, with 6 bases of the junction left unmatched. The CDR3 region has the DNA TGTGCCAGTAGTGGAGCGGGGGGGAAGAACAATGAGCAGTTCTTC. This sequence encodes CASSGAGGKNNEQFF.

The chain joins TRBV18 to TRBJ1-2; 7 bases fit TRBD1. Germline-derived CDR1 and CDR2 are KGHSH and LQKENI. The V gene end was trimmed by 2 bases and the J gene end by 8 bases; junction bases not matched to a gene: 17. CDR3 length: 17 residues. CDR3 sequence: CASSPSPPLTGAGGYTF. The CDR3 DNA reads TGTGCCAGCTCACCAAGCCCCCCCCTAACAGGGGCGGGGGGCTACACCTTC.

The rearrangement links TRBV5-5 to TRBJ1-2, with 8 bases matching TRBD1. Germline CDR1 is SGHKS and CDR2 is YYEKEE (reference sequence). The CDR3 totals 17 residues. Trimming removed 1 base from V and 4 bases from J; junction bases left unmatched: 12. The CDR3 protein is CASSLYPGQEGSYGYTF. CDR3 nucleotide sequence: TGTGCCAGCAGCTTGTACCCGGGACAGGAGGGTTCCTATGGCTACACCTTC.

The J gene is TRBJ1-2, the V gene TRBV10-1, with TRBD1 matching over 7 bases. The CDR3 runs 14 residues. V shed 3 bases, J shed 7 bases, and the junction held 8 bases outside the gene matches. The germline gives CDR1 WNHNN, CDR2 SYGVQD (reference sequence). The CDR3 is CASSEQGMVGGYTF. For the CDR3, the DNA is TGCGCCAGCAGTGAACAGGGGATGGTCGGTGGCTACACCTTC.

The chain employs TRBV9 and TRBJ2-1; the match to TRBD1 covers 7 bases. The CDR3 runs to 16 residues. The V gene end was trimmed by 0 bases and the J gene end by 6 bases; junction bases not matched to a gene: 9. The V gene's germline CDR1 is SGDLS and CDR2 YYNGEE. CDR3 DNA: TGTGCCAGCAGCGTAGCGGAAGGACAGGTCGGCAATGAGCAGTTCTTC. This gives the protein CASSVAEGQVGNEQFF.